This T cell receptor beta chain comes out of a study of neoadjuvant nivolumab and ipilimumab in lung cancer. Across the whole study: Nivolumab 3 mg/kg was given days 1, 15 and 29, plus ipilimumab 1 mg/kg day 1 in combination. Study-wide points: Pathologic regression was not significantly tied to TCR clonality. Higher pretherapy blood TCR richness went with higher resected-tumor richness. Only a small number of samples underwent TCR sequencing.

A note on this clone: Its antigen is unidentified.

This CDR3 region has 12 residues. CDR1 is MNHEY and CDR2 is SVGAGI in the germline V gene. The V gene lost 6 bases and the J gene lost 0 bases, with 6 bases spanning the gap. Clones were sequenced by immunoSEQ multiplex PCR, and TCRdb holds only the in-frame ones, with some missing. The table shows about 27,000 clones, with 76% occurring only once. The chain joins TRBV6-5 to TRBJ2-7; D gene uncertain. This sample comprised tumor tissue, obtained after neoadjuvant nivolumab, alone or with ipilimumab, at or shortly before surgery. This sequence originates from an adult with non-small cell lung cancer. CDR3 amino acids: CASRLNSYEQYF. CDR3 DNA sequence: TGTGCCAGCAGACTGAACTCCTACGAGCAGTACTTC.